Below, one TCR beta chain is given with its context. The sample originates from a study of blood T cell repertoires in COVID-19. Study summary: The origin of the acute and convalescent COVID-19 samples was the United States, Italy and Spain. In each case, the material was cDNA or gDNA derived from T cells, B-cell-depleted T cells, or PBMCs.

As handled by the study authors: Nucleated cell number was recorded as an estimate derived from reference gene primer amplification. Sequencing used immunoSEQ multiplex PCR; TCRdb keeps in-frame clones, though not all of them. V and J calls plus clone size are reproduced from that table; the DNA served to infer D and trimming. The sample lists about 90,000 clones, over 75% seen once, with roughly 7.3% in the top ten. The CDR3 contains 14 residues. V was trimmed by 3 bases and J by 2 bases, leaving 10 bases between them. Germline lookup yields CDR1 LNHDA and CDR2 SQIVND (reference sequence). The sample comprised peripheral blood. This chain links TRBV19 with TRBJ2-5; possible D gene TRBD1, 5 bases. The clonotype comes from a man between 65 and 85 years old with acute or convalescent COVID-19. The CDR3, as DNA: TGTGCCAGTAGTATGTCAGGGAATCAAGAGACCCAGTACTTC. Translating gives CASSMSGNQETQYF.